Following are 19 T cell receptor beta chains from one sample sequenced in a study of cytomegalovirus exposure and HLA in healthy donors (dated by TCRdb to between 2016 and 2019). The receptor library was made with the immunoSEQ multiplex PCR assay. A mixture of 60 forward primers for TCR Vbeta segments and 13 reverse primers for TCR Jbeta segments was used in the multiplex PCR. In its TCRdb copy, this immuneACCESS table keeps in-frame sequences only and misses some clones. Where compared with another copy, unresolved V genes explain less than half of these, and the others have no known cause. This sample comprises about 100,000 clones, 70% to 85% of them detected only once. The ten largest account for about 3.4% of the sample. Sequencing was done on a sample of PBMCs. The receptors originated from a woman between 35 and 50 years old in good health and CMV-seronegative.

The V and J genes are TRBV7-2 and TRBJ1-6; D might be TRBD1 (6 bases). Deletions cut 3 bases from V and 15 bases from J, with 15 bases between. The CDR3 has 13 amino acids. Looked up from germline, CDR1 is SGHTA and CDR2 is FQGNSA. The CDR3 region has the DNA TGTGCCAGCAGCTTCCCCCGCGGCAGGGGCCTCCACTTT. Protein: CASSFPRGRGLHF.

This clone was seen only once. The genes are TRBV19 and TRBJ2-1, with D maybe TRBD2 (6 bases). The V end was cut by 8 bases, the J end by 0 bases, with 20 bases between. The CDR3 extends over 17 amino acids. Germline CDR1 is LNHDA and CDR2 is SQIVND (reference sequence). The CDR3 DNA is TGTGCCAGTCGGTTGACGCGGGGCGGGAACTCCTACAATGAGCAGTTCTTC. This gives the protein CASRLTRGGNSYNEQFF.

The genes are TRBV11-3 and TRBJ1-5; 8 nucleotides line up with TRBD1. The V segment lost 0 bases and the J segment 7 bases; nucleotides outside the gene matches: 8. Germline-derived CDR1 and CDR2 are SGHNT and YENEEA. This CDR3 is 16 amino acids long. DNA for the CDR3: TGTGCCAGCAGCTTAGATGGGACAGGATTCGGGCAGCCCCAGCATTTT. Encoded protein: CASSLDGTGFGQPQHF.

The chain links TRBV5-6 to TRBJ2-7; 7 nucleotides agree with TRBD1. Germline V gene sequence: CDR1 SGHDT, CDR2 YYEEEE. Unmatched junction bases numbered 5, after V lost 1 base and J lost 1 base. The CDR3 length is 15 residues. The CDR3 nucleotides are TGTGCCAGCAGCTTGACAGGGGACGCTTCCTACGAGCAGTACTTC. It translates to CASSLTGDASYEQYF. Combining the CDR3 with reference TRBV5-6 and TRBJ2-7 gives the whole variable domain DAGVTQSPTHLIKTRGQQVTLRCSPKSGHDTVSWYQQALGQGPQFIFQYYEEEERQRGNFPDRFSGHQFPNYSSELNVNALLLGDSALYLCASSLTGDASYEQYFGPGTRLTVT.

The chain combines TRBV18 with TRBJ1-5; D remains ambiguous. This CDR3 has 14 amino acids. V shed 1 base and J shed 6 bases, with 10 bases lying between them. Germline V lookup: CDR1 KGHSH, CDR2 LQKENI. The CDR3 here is CASSPQSAGQPQHF. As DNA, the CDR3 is TGTGCCAGCTCACCACAGTCCGCGGGTCAGCCCCAGCATTTT.

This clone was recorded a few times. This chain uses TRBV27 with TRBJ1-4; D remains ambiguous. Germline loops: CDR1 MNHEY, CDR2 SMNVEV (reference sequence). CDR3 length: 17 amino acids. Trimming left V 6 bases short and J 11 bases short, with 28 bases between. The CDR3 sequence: CASSGPGLASHEVKLFF. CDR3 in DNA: TGTGCCAGCAGCGGTCCGGGATTGGCATCCCACGAGGTGAAACTGTTTTTT.

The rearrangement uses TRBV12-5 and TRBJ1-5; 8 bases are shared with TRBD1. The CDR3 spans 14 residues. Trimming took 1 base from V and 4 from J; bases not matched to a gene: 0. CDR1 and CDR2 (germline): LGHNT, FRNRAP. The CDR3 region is CASGLGTGNQPQHF. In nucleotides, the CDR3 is TGTGCTAGTGGTTTGGGGACAGGGAATCAGCCCCAGCATTTT. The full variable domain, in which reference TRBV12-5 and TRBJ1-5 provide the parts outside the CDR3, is DARVTQTPRHKVTEMGQEVTMRCQPILGHNTVFWYRQTMMQGLELLAYFRNRAPLDDSGMPKDRFSAEMPDATLATLKIQPSEPRDSAVYFCASGLGTGNQPQHFGDGTRLSIL.

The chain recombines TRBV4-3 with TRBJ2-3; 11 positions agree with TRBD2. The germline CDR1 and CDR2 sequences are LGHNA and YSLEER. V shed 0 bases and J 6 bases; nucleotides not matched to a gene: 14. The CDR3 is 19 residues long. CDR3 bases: TGCGCCAGCAGCCAAGATGTACTAGCGGGAGTTTCAAAAAAGGATACGCAGTATTTT. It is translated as CASSQDVLAGVSKKDTQYF.

The CDR3 is CAWSVGGGTAGLGADTQYF. The DNA of the CDR3 is TGTGCCTGGAGTGTAGGGGGGGGGACGGCGGGCCTCGGGGCAGATACGCAGTATTTT. The gene calls are TRBV30 and TRBJ2-3; a possible D gene is TRBD2 (7 bases). The germline V gene has CDR1 GTSNPN and CDR2 SVGIG (reference sequence). Trimming removed 0 bases at V and 4 bases at J, with 26 bases between. The length of the CDR3 is 19 residues.

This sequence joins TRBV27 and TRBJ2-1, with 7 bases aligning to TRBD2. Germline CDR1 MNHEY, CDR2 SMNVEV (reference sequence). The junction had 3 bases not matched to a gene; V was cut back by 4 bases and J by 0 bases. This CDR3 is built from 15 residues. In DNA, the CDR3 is TGTGCCAGCAGTTGGGAGGGTAGCTCCTACAATGAGCAGTTCTTC. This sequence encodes CASSWEGSSYNEQFF.

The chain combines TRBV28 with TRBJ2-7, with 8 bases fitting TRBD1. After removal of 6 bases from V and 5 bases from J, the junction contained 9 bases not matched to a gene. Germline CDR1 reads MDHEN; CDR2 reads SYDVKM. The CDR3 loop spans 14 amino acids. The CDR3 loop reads CASSPPDRVHEQYF. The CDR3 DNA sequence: TGTGCCAGCAGCCCGCCGGACAGGGTCCACGAGCAGTACTTC. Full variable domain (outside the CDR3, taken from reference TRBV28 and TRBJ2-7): DVKVTQSSRYLVKRTGEKVFLECVQDMDHENMFWYRQDPGLGLRLIYFSYDVKMKEKGDIPEGYSVSREKKERFSLILESASTNQTSMYLCASSPPDRVHEQYFGPGTRLTVT.

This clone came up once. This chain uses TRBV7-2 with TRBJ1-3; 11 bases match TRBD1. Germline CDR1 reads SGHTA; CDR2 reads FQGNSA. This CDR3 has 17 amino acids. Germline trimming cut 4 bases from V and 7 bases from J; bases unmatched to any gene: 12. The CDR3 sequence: CASSSRDRGESLNTIYF. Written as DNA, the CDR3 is TGTGCCAGCAGCTCCCGGGACAGGGGGGAAAGCTTGAACACCATATATTTT.

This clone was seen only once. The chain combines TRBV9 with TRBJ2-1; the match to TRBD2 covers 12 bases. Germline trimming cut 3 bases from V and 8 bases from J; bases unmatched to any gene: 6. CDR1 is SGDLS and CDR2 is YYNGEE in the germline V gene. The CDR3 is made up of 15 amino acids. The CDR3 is CASSGRLAGEDEQFF. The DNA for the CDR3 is TGTGCCAGCAGCGGAAGACTAGCGGGAGAGGATGAGCAGTTCTTC.

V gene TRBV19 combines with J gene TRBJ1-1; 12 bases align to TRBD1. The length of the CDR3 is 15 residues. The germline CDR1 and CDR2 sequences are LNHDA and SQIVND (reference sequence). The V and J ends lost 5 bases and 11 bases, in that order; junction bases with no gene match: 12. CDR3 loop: CASSPILGTGGVAFF. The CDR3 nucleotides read TGTGCCAGTAGTCCTATCCTGGGGACAGGGGGCGTTGCTTTCTTT.

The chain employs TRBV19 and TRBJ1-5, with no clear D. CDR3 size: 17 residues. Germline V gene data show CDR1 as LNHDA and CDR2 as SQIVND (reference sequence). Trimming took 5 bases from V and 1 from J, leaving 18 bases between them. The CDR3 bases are TGTGCCAGTAGTCGATCTCTAACTGGGCTAAGCAATCAGCCCCAGCATTTT. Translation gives CASSRSLTGLSNQPQHF.

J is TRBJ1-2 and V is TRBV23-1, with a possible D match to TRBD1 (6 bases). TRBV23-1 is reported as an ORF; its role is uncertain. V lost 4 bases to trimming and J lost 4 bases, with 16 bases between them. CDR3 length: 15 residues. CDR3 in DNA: TGCGCCAGCAGTCCACCCCGGACAGCCTCCTATGGCTACACCTTC. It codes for CASSPPRTASYGYTF.

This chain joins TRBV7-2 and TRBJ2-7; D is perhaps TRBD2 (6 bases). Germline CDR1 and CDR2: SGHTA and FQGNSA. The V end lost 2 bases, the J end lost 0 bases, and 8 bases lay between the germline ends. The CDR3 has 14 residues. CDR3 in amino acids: CASSLRRASYEQYF. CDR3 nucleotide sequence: TGTGCCAGCAGCTTAAGGAGGGCCTCCTACGAGCAGTACTTC.

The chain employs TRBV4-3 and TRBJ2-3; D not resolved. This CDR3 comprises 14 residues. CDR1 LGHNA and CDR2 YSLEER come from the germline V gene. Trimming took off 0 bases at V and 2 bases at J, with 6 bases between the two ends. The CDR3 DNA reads TGCGCCAGCAGCCAAGATCGTGTCACAGATACGCAGTATTTT. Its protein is CASSQDRVTDTQYF.

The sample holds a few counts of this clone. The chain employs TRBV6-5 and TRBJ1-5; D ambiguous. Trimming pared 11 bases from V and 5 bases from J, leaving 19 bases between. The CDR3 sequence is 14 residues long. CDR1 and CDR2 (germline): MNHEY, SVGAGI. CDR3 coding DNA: TGTGCCTCTGGACGGAGATCAGCGGATCAGCCCCAGCATTTT. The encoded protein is CASGRRSADQPQHF.